Listed below are T cell receptor beta chains from one sample, sequenced in a study of blood T cell repertoires in COVID-19. The repertoire was sequenced with immunoSEQ multiplex PCR; TCRdb's copy has only in-frame clones and lacks some. In the table there are about 200,000 clones, roughly 84% of which are singletons. Specimen: peripheral blood. Receptors originate from a human donor in a cohort sampled during active COVID-19. CDR3s include the opening cysteine and the closing phenylalanine or tryptophan.

>TRBJ1-5|TRBV18
CASSLQGAYGNQPQHF
>TRBJ2-5|TRBV5-1
CASSLAGQGQETQYF
>TRBJ2-2|TRBV28
CASSTDPLAGATTGELFF
>TRBJ2-7|TRBV7-2
CASSLSPSGLYEQYF
>TRBJ1-6|TRBV3-1/TRBV3-2
CASSPGQYNSPLHF
>TRBJ1-5|TRBV2
CASSEGQSGNQPQHF
>TRBJ2-1|TRBV5-1
CASSFTGGSHNEQFF
>TRBJ2-1|TRBV3-1/TRBV3-2
CASSKLTSGKDNEQFF
>TRBJ2-2|TRBV28
CASSPRGQGRTGELFF
>TRBJ2-7|TRBV5-6
CASSPTLAGHYEQYF
>TRBJ2-7|TRBV5-1
CASSLAGGAEQYF
>TRBJ2-2|TRBV28
CASSLLTGELFF
>TRBJ2-1|TRBV9
CASSVGVGTGGYGEQFF
>TRBJ2-2|TRBV10-3
CATTAGALRTGELFF
>TRBJ2-7|TRBV7-9
CASSSGLEGGEQYF
>TRBJ2-7|TRBV7-9
CASAFTTGLSFEQYF
>TRBJ2-3|TRBV4-1
CASSQMDRGQDTQYF
>TRBJ2-2|TRBV15
CATSGQGRWAATNTGELFF
>TRBJ2-3|TRBV18
CASSFSSGPDTQYF
>TRBJ1-6|TRBV6-6
CASSYSRENNSPLHF
>TRBJ1-4|TRBV4-1
CASSQGSRGTNEKLFF
>TRBJ2-1|TRBV6-4
CASSDPIQNSSGRVDNEQFF
>TRBJ2-7|TRBV6-5
CASRYTVSSYEQYF
>TRBJ1-5|TRBV24-1
CATQGQGYNQPQHF
>TRBJ1-5|TRBV4-2
CASSEDPRGQPQHF
>TRBJ1-6|TRBV19
CASTPDRIYNSPLHF
>TRBJ2-7|TRBV11-2
CASSLTTGGEQYF
>TRBJ2-5|TRBV30
CAWRVPGGGETQYF
>TRBJ1-3|TRBV18
CASSPDSLSGNTIYF
>TRBJ1-3|TRBV18
CASSPDRATGNTIYF
>TRBJ2-5|TRBV5-1
CASSTAPRETQYF
>TRBJ2-5|TRBV2
CASLTGGGQETQYF
>TRBJ1-4|TRBV20-1
CSASIRAEGEKLFF
>TRBJ2-7|TRBV12-5
CASAPLGQLSSYEQYF
>TRBJ1-4|TRBV7-2
CASSLDGGTGGEKLFF
>TRBJ2-3|TRBV28
CASSLGGVAGSTDTQYF
>TRBJ1-2|TRBV19
CASTARGYYGYTF
>TRBJ2-3|TRBV19
CASSPGLAGNTQYF
>TRBJ2-7|TRBV27
CASSAGGGYEQYF
>TRBJ2-7|TRBV5-1
CASSLLASSTYEQYF
>TRBJ2-1|TRBV7-8
CASSNSGTRVSYNEQFF
>TRBJ1-2|TRBV10-3
CAISEVGETYGYTF
>TRBJ1-2|TRBV6-6
CASSPGQASPTNYGYTF
>TRBJ2-1|TRBV5-1
CASSRDYNEQFF
>TRBJ2-2|TRBV28
CASALGGATGELFF
>TRBJ2-3|TRBV11-1
CASSLGGRAADTQYF
>TRBJ1-2|TRBV28
CASSSNNQYGYTF
>TRBJ1-1|TRBV3-1/TRBV3-2
CASSHGQGATEAFF
>TRBJ2-5|TRBV18
CASSRQEQTQYF
>TRBJ1-3|TRBV6-1
CASSEHVKLLSGNTIYF
>TRBJ1-1|TRBV7-2
CASSFRGGNTEAFF
>TRBJ2-7|TRBV27
CASSSPLRTKYEQYF
>TRBJ2-2|TRBV11-2
CASSLALFTGELFF
>TRBJ1-5|TRBV18
CASSPQGPGGSNQPQHF
>TRBJ1-1|TRBV19
CASRDSRGPGTEAFF
>TRBJ2-3|TRBV13
CASSLRLAGYTDTQYF